A single sample gave rise to the 8 T cell receptor beta chains below, sequenced in a study of shared clonotypes between healthy human individuals. Clones were read by immunoSEQ multiplex PCR, and TCRdb kept only the in-frame ones, dropping some. This repertoire shows 1,400,000 or so clones, 98% found once; its top ten account for 0.36%. Sequencing input: naive CD4+ T cells sorted from blood. The sample's subset: CD45RA+ positively selected. These receptors were obtained from a man under 40 in good health.

The rearrangement uses TRBV5-4 and TRBJ2-5; TRBD2 is a possible D gene (6 bases). The CDR3 is made up of 14 amino acids. Trimming removed 1 base from V and 2 bases from J, with 9 bases in between. In germline, CDR1 is SGHNT, CDR2 YYREEE (reference sequence). CDR3 in amino acids: CASSLMGGQETQYF. The DNA for the CDR3 is TGTGCCAGCAGCTTGATGGGGGGACAAGAGACCCAGTACTTC.

The chain recombines TRBV25-1 with TRBJ2-6; D uncertain. The V gene's germline CDR1 is MGHDK and CDR2 SYGVNS. Trimming took off 0 bases at V and 0 bases at J, with 6 bases between the two ends. This CDR3 region has 16 residues. This CDR3 reads CASSEYVGSGANVLTF. The CDR3 nucleotides read TGTGCCAGCAGTGAATACGTCGGCTCTGGGGCCAACGTCCTGACTTTC. Based on the CDR3 plus reference TRBV25-1 and TRBJ2-6, the full variable domain is EADIYQTPRYLVIGTGKKITLECSQTMGHDKMYWYQQDPGMELHLIHYSYGVNSTEKGDLSSESTVSRIRTEHFPLTLESARPSHTSQYLCASSEYVGSGANVLTFGAGSRLTVL.

As DNA, the CDR3 is TGCGCCAGCAGCTTAAAGGGGAGGAGGGCGAACACCGGGGAGCTGTTTTTT. It codes for CASSLKGRRANTGELFF. The chain has TRBV5-1 and TRBJ2-2; D may be TRBD2 (6 bases). Germline values: CDR1 SGHRS, CDR2 YFSETQ. The CDR3 has 17 amino acids. Between the trimmed V and J ends, which lost 2 bases and 0 bases, there was a span of 14 bases.

This chain uses TRBV30 with TRBJ1-1; 7 nucleotides match TRBD1. This CDR3 contains 12 residues. The germline V gene has CDR1 GTSNPN and CDR2 SVGIG (reference sequence). V shed 5 bases and J 10 bases; nucleotides not matched to a gene: 10. The CDR3 region has the DNA TGTGCCTGGGCCCGGGACCCAGGGGGAGCTTTCTTT. It codes for CAWARDPGGAFF.

This clone was recorded once. Here the CDR3 reads CASNNSPGAGGGTGELFF. The CDR3 DNA is TGCGCCAGCAACAACTCCCCCGGGGCGGGAGGAGGCACCGGGGAGCTGTTTTTT. V and J are TRBV4-1 and TRBJ2-2; 8 bases match TRBD2. From germline, CDR1 is MGHRA and CDR2 YSYEKL. The CDR3 runs to 18 residues. The V segment lost 7 bases and the J segment 4 bases; nucleotides outside the gene matches: 17.

The chain employs TRBV2 and TRBJ1-3, with a possible D match to TRBD1 (5 bases). The CDR3 runs to 12 residues. Germline-derived CDR1 and CDR2 are SNHLY and FYNNEI. Trimming shortened V by 4 bases and J by 6 bases, and 7 bases separated the two germline ends. The CDR3 region has the DNA TGTGCCAGCAGTGTGACAGAAAACACCATATATTTT. This sequence encodes CASSVTENTIYF.

V is TRBV6-1 and J is TRBJ2-7; D is uncertain. This CDR3 comprises 13 residues. CDR1 and CDR2 (germline): MNHNS, SASEGT. CDR3 nucleotides: TGTGCACCCCATTCCCCCCAGGTTTCCGAGCAGTACTTC. Its translation: CAPHSPQVSEQYF.

The V gene is TRBV6-5, the J gene TRBJ2-3; 7 bases map to TRBD1. V lost 4 bases to trimming and J lost 7 bases; unmatched junction nucleotides: 5. CDR3 size: 13 residues. Germline lookup yields CDR1 MNHEY and CDR2 SVGAGI. DNA of the CDR3: TGTGCCAGCAGTTCCCCAGGGGGATATACGCAGTATTTT. Encoded protein: CASSSPGGYTQYF.